These T cell receptor beta chains were read from a single sample in a study of blood T cell repertoires in COVID-19. Data came from immunoSEQ multiplex PCR; TCRdb stores just in-frame clones and leaves some out. The sample shows some 200,000 clones, roughly 84% of them seen only once. Sequenced input: peripheral blood. The receptors stem from a woman of 80 years or more with COVID-19, enrolled during active disease. Both conserved end residues are part of each CDR3. Fields, in order: J gene, V gene, clone size, D gene, CDR3 protein. A D gene is named only where the DNA matches it firmly. Not every row has a clone size; where given, it reads once, few, many or a size class.

TRBJ2-6 TRBV29-1 . TRBD1 CSVGMMGQGGTGANVLTF
TRBJ2-2 TRBV7-3 . TRBD1 CASSPDRVTSPGELFF
TRBJ1-5 TRBV6-5 . TRBD1 CASTGTGGGQPQHF
TRBJ1-4 TRBV5-1 . . CASSLAGTPATNEKLFF
TRBJ1-1 TRBV28 . TRBD1 CASSSQGANTEAFF
TRBJ2-3 TRBV19 . TRBD1 CASSMPGGRTDTQYF
TRBJ1-3 TRBV18 . . CASSTQGTAGNTIYF
TRBJ1-2 TRBV27 few . CASSLDKDYGYTF
TRBJ1-2 TRBV24-1 few TRBD1 CATSDRRDSFYTF
TRBJ1-4 TRBV29-1 . . CSVASGLSNEKLFF
TRBJ1-3 TRBV5-1 . . CASSLAPTGTGNTIYF
TRBJ1-3 TRBV6-5 . TRBD1 CASSYQGAPGNTIYF
TRBJ1-1 TRBV6-5 . TRBD1 CASGTVNTEAFF
TRBJ2-1 TRBV7-2 . TRBD1 CASSLRTGGYNEQFF
TRBJ1-3 TRBV10-2 . . CASFGGGLTGNTIYF
TRBJ1-4 TRBV27 . TRBD1 CASSWVQGAEKLFF
TRBJ2-7 TRBV21-1 . . CASSTIQGNEQYF
TRBJ2-2 TRBV7-9 once . CASSYLSGGAFVGELFF
TRBJ2-1 TRBV30 . TRBD2 CALLAGEYNEQFF
TRBJ2-5 TRBV24-1 few TRBD1 CATSDLTGGVQETQYF
TRBJ2-2 TRBV10-3 . . CAISEGGMIAGELFF
TRBJ2-1 TRBV5-1 . TRBD1 CASSLDVTGQGNNEQFF
TRBJ2-5 TRBV11-2 . . CASSSGLVETQYF
TRBJ2-1 TRBV28 . . CASSLWDTPEQFF
TRBJ1-2 TRBV3-1/TRBV3-2 many . CASSQDKGFYGYTF
TRBJ2-3 TRBV3-1/TRBV3-2 . . CASSQFLLGTGQRADTQYF
TRBJ1-2 TRBV28 few . CASSLEQGDLTF
TRBJ1-2 TRBV6-5 . . CASGGAQFYGYTF
TRBJ2-5 TRBV7-9 . TRBD2 CASSLSRGGPGTQYF
TRBJ2-1 TRBV10-3 . . CATFQGKNEQFF
TRBJ1-1 TRBV7-2 once TRBD1 CASSPDRGMNTEAFF
TRBJ2-7 TRBV28 once . CASSLRQVRYEQYF
TRBJ1-4 TRBV7-4 few TRBD1 CASSSGQEDNEKLFF
TRBJ2-1 TRBV4-1 . . CASSQGIGPTGNEQFF
TRBJ2-5 TRBV3-1/TRBV3-2 . TRBD2 CASSPPGLAEETQYF
TRBJ1-6 TRBV6-5 few TRBD1 CASRGDRGQSSPLHF
TRBJ1-2 TRBV4-2 . TRBD1 CASSQLSQGANGYTF
TRBJ1-2 TRBV28 . . CASRSLGRDYGYTF
TRBJ1-5 TRBV7-8 once TRBD1 CASSLARSGGGGQPQHF
TRBJ2-5 TRBV18 once TRBD1 CASSVTGTEETQYF
TRBJ1-2 TRBV6-1 few . CASSELTGSGYGYTF
TRBJ2-4 TRBV12-3/TRBV12-4 . . CASSFSGRGIQYF
TRBJ2-1 TRBV7-7 . . CASSLGVGRNYNEQFF
TRBJ1-2 TRBV9 once TRBD1 CASSVAPGTGYGYTF
TRBJ1-2 TRBV6-5 once . CASSQGNNYGYTF
TRBJ2-7 TRBV11-2 . TRBD1 CASSWDRVSSYEQYF
TRBJ2-3 TRBV2 . . CASSDQGEDTQYF
TRBJ1-2 TRBV7-9 . TRBD1 CASSSPGQGGGYTF
TRBJ2-1 TRBV7-8 . . CASSLALAIYEQFF
TRBJ1-2 TRBV18 . TRBD1 CASSPSGGVYYGYTF